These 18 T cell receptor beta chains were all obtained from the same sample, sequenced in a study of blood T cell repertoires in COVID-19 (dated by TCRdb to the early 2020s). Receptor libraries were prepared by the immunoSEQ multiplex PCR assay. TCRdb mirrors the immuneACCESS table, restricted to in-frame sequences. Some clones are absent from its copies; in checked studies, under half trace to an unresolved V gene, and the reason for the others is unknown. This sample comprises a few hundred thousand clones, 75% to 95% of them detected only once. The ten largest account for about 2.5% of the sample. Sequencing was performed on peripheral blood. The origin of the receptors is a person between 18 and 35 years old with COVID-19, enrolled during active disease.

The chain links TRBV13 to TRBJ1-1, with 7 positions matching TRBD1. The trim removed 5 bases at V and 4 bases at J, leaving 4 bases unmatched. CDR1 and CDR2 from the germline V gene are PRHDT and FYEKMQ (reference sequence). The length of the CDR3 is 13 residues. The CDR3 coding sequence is TGTGCCAGCAGCATTCAGGGGGGCACTGAAGCTTTCTTT. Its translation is CASSIQGGTEAFF.

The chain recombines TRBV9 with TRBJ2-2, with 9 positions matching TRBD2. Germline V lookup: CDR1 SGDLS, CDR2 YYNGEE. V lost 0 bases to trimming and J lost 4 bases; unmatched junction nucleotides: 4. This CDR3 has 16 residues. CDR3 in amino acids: CASSVGSGSSTGELFF. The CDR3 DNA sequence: TGTGCCAGCAGCGTAGGTAGCGGGAGCTCCACCGGGGAGCTGTTTTTT.

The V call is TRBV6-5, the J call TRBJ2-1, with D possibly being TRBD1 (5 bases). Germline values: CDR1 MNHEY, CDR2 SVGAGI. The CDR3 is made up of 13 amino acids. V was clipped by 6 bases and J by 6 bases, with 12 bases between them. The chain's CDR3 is CASRARGSNEQFF. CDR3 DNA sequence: TGTGCCAGCAGGGCTAGGGGCAGCAATGAGCAGTTCTTC.

The CDR3 nucleotides are TGTGCCAGCAGCTTAACGCGGGCCACAGATACGCAGTATTTT. This gives the protein CASSLTRATDTQYF. The chain recombines TRBV7-2 with TRBJ2-3; TRBD2 might be the D (5 bases). V was shortened by 2 bases and J by 2 bases, with 8 bases between the two germline ends. This CDR3 has 14 amino acids. Germline CDR1 reads SGHTA; CDR2 reads FQGNSA. The entire variable domain, with the rest obtained from reference TRBV7-2 and TRBJ2-3, is as follows: GAGVSQSPSNKVTEKGKDVELRCDPISGHTALYWYRQSLGQGLEFLIYFQGNSAPDKSGLPSDRFSAERTGGSVSTLTIQRTQQEDSAVYLCASSLTRATDTQYFGPGTRLTVL.

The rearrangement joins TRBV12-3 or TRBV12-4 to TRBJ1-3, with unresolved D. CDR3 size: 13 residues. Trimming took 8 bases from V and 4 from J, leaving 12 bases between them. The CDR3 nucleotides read TGTGCCAGCGACTCAGAGAGGGGAAACACCATATATTTT. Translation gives CASDSERGNTIYF.

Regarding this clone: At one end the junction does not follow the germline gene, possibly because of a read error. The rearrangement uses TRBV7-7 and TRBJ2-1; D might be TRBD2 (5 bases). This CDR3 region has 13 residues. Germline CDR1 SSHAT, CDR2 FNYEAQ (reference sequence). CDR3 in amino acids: CASSQTKGSEQFF. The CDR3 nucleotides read TGTGCTAGCAGCCAGACTAAGGGAAGTGAGCAGTTCTTC.

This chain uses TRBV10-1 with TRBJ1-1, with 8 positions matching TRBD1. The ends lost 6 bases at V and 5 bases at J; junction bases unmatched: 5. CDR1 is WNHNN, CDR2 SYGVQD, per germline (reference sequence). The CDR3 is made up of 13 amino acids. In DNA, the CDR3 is TGCGCCAGCAGCGACAGGGGAGTGACTGAAGCTTTCTTT. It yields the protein CASSDRGVTEAFF.

CDR3 sequence: CASSVEGADGYTF. The DNA of the CDR3 is TGTGCCAGCAGTGTAGAAGGGGCAGATGGCTACACCTTC. This rearrangement joins TRBV2 to TRBJ1-2, with a tentative D call TRBD1 (5 bases). The CDR3 runs to 13 residues. Trimming removed 4 bases at V and 6 bases at J, with 12 bases between. Germline V lookup: CDR1 SNHLY, CDR2 FYNNEI. Supplemented by reference TRBV2 and TRBJ1-2, the full variable domain reads EPEVTQTPSHQVTQMGQEVILRCVPISNHLYFYWYRQILGQKVEFLVSFYNNEISEKSEIFDDQFSVERPDGSNFTLKIRSTKLEDSAMYFCASSVEGADGYTFGSGTRLTVV.

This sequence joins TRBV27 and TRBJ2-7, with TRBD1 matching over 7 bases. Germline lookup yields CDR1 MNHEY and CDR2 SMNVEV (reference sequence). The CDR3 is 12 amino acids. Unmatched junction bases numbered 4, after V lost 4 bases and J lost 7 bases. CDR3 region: CASSSTTGEQYF. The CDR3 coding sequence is TGTGCCAGCAGTTCCACGACAGGGGAGCAGTACTTC.

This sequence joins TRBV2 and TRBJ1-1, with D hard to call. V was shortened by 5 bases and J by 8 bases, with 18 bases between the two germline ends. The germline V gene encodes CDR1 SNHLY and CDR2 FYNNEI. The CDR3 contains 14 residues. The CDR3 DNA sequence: TGTGCCAGCAGTTGGGCTCAAACGGGATTCGAAGCTTTCTTT. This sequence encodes CASSWAQTGFEAFF.

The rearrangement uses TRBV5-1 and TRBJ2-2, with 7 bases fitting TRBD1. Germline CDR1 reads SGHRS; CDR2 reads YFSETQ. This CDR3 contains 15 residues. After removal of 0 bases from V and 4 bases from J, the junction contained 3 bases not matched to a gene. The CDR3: CASSLAPGGTGELFF. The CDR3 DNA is TGCGCCAGCAGCTTGGCCCCAGGGGGCACCGGGGAGCTGTTTTTT.

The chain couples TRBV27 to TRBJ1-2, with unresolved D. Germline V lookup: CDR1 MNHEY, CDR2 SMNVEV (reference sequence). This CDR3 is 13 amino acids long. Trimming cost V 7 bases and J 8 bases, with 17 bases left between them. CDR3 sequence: CASMSGYGWGYTF. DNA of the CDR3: TGTGCCAGCATGTCCGGGTATGGTTGGGGCTACACCTTC.

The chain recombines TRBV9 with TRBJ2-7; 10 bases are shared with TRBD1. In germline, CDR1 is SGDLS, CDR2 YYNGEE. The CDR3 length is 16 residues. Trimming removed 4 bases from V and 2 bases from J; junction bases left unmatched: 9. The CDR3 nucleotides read TGTGCCAGCAGCCCCTTCGCCGGACAGGGGGCCTACGAGCAGTACTTC. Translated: CASSPFAGQGAYEQYF.

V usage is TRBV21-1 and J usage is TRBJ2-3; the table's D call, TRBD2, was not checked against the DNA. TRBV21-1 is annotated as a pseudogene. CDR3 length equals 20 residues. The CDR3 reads CASSKGDGSGRVNWADTQYF. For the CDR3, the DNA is TGTGCCAGCAGCAAAGGGGATGGTAGCGGTAGAGTAAATTGGGCGGATACGCAGTATTTT.

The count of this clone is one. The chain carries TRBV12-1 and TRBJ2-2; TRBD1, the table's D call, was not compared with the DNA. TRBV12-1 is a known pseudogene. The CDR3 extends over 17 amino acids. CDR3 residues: CAGGTPKGDRHTGELFF. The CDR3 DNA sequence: TGTGCCGGCGGAACTCCCAAGGGGGACAGACACACCGGGGAGCTGTTTTTT.

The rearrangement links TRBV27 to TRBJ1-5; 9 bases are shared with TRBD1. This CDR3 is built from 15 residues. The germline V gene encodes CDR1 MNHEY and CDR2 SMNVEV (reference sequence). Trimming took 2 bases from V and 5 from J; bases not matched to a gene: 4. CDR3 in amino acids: CASSLTGQGDQPQHF. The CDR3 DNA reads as TGTGCCAGCAGTTTAACGGGACAGGGTGATCAGCCCCAGCATTTT.

The CDR3 reads CASRSPGSTYEQYF. CDR3 in DNA: TGTGCCAGCAGATCCCCCGGGTCGACCTACGAGCAGTACTTC. The chain couples TRBV6-5 to TRBJ2-7; D gene unclear. Germline assignment: CDR1 MNHEY and CDR2 SVGAGI. V was pared by 6 bases and J by 2 bases, with 14 bases between. The CDR3 contains 14 residues.

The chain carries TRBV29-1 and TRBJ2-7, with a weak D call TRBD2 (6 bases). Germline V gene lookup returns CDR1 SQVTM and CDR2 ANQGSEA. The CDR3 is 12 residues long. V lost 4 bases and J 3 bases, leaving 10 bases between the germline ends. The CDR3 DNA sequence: TGCAGCGTTGTCGGGAGTTACTACGAGCAGTACTTC. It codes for CSVVGSYYEQYF.